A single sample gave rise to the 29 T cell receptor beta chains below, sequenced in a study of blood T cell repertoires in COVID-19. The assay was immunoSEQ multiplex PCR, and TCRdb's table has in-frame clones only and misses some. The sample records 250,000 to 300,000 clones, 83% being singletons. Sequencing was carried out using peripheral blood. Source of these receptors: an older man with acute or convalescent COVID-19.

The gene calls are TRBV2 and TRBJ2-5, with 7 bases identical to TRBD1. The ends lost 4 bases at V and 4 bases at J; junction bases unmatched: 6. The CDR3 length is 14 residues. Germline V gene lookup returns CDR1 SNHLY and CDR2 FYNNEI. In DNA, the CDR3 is TGTGCCAGCAGTGTGGCACAGGGGCCAGAGACCCAGTACTTC. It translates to CASSVAQGPETQYF.

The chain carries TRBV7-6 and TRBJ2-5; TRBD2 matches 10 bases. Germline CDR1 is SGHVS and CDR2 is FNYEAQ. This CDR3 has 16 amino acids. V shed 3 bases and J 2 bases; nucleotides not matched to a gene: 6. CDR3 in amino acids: CASSLGAGGYQETQYF. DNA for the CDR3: TGTGCCAGCAGCTTGGGAGCGGGGGGGTATCAAGAGACCCAGTACTTC.

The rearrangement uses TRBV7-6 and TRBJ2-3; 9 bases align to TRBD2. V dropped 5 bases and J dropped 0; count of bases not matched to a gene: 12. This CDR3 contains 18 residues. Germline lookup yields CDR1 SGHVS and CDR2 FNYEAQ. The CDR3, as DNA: TGTGCCAGCAGCGCGTGGACTAGCGCAACACTTAGCACAGATACGCAGTATTTT. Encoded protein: CASSAWTSATLSTDTQYF.

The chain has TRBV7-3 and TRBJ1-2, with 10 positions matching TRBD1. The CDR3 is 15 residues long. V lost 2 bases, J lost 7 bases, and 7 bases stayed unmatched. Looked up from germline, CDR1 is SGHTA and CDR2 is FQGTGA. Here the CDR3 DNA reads TGTGCCAGCAGCTTAGCCCCTCGGGACAGGGGTGGCTACACCTTC. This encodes CASSLAPRDRGGYTF.

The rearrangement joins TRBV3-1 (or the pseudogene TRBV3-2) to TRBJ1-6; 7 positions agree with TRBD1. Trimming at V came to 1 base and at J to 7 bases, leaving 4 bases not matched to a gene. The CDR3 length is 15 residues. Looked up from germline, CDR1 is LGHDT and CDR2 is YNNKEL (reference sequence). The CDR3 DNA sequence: TGTGCCAGCAGCCAAGGGGGACAGCCCAATTCACCCCTCCACTTT. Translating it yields CASSQGGQPNSPLHF.

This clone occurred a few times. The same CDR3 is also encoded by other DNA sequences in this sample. The CDR3 sequence is CASSRTDSYEQYF. In nucleotides, the CDR3 is TGTGCCAGCTCGCGGACGGACTCGTACGAGCAGTACTTC. V is TRBV18 and J is TRBJ2-7, with D possibly matching TRBD2 (5 bases). This CDR3 contains 13 residues. Trimming took off 6 bases at V and 4 bases at J, with 13 bases between the two ends. Germline-derived CDR1 and CDR2 are KGHSH and LQKENI.

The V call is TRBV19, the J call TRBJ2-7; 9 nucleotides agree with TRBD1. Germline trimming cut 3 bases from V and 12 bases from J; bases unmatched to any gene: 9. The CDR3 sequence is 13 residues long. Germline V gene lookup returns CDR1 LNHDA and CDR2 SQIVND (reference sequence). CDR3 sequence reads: CASSIRGTGHLYF. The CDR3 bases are TGTGCCAGTAGTATCCGAGGGACAGGGCATCTGTACTTC.

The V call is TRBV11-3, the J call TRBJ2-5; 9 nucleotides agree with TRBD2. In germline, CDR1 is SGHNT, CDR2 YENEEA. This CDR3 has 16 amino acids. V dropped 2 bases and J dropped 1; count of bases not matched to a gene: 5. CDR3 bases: TGTGCCAGCAGCTTACGTGCGGGAGGGCCCCAAGAGACCCAGTACTTC. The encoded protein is CASSLRAGGPQETQYF.

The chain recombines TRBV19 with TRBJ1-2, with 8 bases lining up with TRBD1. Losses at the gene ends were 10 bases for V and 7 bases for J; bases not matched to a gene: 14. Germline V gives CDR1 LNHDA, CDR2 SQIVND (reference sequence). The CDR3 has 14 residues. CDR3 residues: CAIQDPGQVPGYTF. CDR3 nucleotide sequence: TGTGCCATCCAAGACCCGGGACAGGTCCCTGGCTACACCTTC.

DNA for the CDR3: TGCAGCGCTGCCGGGACTAGCTCATTCGAGACCCAGTACTTC. Amino acid sequence: CSAAGTSSFETQYF. The V call is TRBV29-1, the J call TRBJ2-5; 9 nucleotides match TRBD2. V lost 7 bases and J lost 5; bases outside the gene matches: 11. The germline V gene has CDR1 SQVTM and CDR2 ANQGSEA. The CDR3 extends over 14 amino acids.

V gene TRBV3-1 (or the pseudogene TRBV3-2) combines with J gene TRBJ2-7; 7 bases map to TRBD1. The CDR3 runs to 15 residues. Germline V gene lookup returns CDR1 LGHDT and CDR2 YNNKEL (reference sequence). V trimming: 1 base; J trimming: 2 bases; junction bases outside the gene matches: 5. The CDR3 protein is CASSQAGTVAYEQYF. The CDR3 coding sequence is TGTGCCAGCAGCCAAGCCGGGACAGTCGCCTACGAGCAGTACTTC.

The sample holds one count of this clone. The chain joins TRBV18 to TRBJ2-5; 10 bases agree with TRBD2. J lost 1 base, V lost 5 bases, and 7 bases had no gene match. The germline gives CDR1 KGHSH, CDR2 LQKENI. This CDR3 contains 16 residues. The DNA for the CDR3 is TGTGCCAGCTCAGAATGGACTAGCGGATTCCAAGAGACCCAGTACTTC. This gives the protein CASSEWTSGFQETQYF. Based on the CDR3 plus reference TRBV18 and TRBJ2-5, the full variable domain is NAGVMQNPRHLVRRRGQEARLRCSPMKGHSHVYWYRQLPEEGLKFMVYLQKENIIDESGMPKERFSAEFPKEGPSILRIQQVVRGDSAAYFCASSEWTSGFQETQYFGPGTRLLVL.

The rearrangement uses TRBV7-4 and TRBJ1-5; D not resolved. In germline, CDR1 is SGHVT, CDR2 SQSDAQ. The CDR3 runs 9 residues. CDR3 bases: TGTCAATGTTGTCAGCCCCAGCATTTT. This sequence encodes CQCCQPQHF.

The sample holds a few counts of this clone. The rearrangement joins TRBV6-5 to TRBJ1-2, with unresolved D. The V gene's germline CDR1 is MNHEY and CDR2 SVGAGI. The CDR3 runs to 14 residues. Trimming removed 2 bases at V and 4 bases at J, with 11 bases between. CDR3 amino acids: CASSYVSPSYGYTF. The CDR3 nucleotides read TGTGCCAGCAGTTACGTTAGTCCGTCCTATGGCTACACCTTC.

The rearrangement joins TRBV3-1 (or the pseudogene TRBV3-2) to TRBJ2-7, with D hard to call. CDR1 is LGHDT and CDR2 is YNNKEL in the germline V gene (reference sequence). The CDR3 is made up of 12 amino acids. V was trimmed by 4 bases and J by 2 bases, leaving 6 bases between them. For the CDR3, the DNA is TGTGCCAGCAGCCCTAAGCCCTACGAGCAGTACTTC. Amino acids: CASSPKPYEQYF.

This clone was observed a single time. CDR3 in amino acids: CATSGGITGEKYGYTF. DNA for the CDR3: TGTGCCACCAGTGGGGGGATAACAGGGGAGAAGTATGGCTACACCTTC. This chain connects TRBV24-1 to TRBJ1-2; TRBD1 aligns across 7 bases. The junction had 13 bases not matched to a gene; V was cut back by 5 bases and J by 5 bases. The CDR3 loop spans 16 amino acids. Germline values: CDR1 KGHDR, CDR2 SFDVKD.

CDR3 nucleotides: TGTGCCAGCCTCGGGGGGACAGGCGTGCAAACCGGGGAGCTGTTTTTT. Amino acid sequence: CASLGGTGVQTGELFF. The chain uses TRBV25-1 and TRBJ2-2, with D tentatively TRBD1 (8 bases). Germline CDR1 is MGHDK and CDR2 is SYGVNS. The germline V and J ends were trimmed by 8 bases and 5 bases, with 21 bases remaining between them. CDR3 length: 16 amino acids.

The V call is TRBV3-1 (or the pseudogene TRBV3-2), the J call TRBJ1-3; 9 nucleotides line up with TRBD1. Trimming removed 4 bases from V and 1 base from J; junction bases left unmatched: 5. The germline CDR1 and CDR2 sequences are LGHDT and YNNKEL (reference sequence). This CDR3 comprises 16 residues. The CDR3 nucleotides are TGTGCCAGCAGCCGGACAGGGGATTTATCTGGAAACACCATATATTTT. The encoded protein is CASSRTGDLSGNTIYF.

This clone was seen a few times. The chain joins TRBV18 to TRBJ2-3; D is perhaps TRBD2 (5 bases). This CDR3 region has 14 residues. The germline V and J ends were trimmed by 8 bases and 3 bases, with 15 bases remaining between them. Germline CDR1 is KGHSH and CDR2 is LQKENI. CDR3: CASQEGGWTDTQYF. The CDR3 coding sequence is TGTGCCAGCCAAGAGGGTGGTTGGACAGATACGCAGTATTTT.

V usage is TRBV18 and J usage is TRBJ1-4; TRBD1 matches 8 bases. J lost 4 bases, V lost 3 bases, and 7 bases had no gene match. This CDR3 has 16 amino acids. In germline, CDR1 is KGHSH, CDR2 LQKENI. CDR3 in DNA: TGTGCCAGCTCACCGGCTATCGGACAGGGTAATGAAAAACTGTTTTTT. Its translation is CASSPAIGQGNEKLFF.

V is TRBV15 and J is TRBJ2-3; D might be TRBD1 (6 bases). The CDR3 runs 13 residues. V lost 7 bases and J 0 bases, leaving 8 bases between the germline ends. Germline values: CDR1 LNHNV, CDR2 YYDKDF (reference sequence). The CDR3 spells CATTGVSTDTQYF. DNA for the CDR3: TGTGCCACCACAGGGGTTAGCACAGATACGCAGTATTTT.

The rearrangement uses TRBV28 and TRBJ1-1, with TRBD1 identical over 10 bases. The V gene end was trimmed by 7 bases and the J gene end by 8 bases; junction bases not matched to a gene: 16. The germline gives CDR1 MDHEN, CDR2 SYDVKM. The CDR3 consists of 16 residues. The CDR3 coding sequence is TGTGCCAGCACCCCCCAGGGACAGGGGAAAACGGGCGAAGCTTTCTTT. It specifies CASTPQGQGKTGEAFF.

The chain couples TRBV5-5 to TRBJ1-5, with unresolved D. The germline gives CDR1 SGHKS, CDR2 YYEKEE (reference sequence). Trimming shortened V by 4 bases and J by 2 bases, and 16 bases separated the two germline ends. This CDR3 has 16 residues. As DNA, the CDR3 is TGTGCCAGCAGCCCCACCCCGAGGGAGGGCAATCAGCCCCAGCATTTT. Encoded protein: CASSPTPREGNQPQHF. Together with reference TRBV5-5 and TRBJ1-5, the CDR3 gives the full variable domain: DAGVTQSPTHLIKTRGQQVTLRCSPISGHKSVSWYQQVLGQGPQFIFQYYEKEERGRGNFPDRFSARQFPNYSSELNVNALLLGDSALYLCASSPTPREGNQPQHFGDGTRLSIL.

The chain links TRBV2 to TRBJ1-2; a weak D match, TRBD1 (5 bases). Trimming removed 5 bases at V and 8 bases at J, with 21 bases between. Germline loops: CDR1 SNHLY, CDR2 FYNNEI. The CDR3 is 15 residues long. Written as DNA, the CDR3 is TGTGCCAGCAGTCCCATCCCCCCAGGGTCAACGGGCTACACCTTC. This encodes CASSPIPPGSTGYTF.

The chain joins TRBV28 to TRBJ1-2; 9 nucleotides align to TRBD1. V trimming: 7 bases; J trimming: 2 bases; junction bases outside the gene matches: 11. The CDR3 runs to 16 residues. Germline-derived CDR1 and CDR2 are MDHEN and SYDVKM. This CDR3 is CASIDRGRPPNYGYTF. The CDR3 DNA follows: TGTGCCAGCATTGACAGGGGGAGGCCCCCGAACTATGGCTACACCTTC.

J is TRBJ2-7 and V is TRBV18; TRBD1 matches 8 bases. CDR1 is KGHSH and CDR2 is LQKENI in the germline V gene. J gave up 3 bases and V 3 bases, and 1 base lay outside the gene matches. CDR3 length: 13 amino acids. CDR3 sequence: CASSPGQDYEQYF. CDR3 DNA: TGTGCCAGCTCACCGGGACAGGACTACGAGCAGTACTTC.

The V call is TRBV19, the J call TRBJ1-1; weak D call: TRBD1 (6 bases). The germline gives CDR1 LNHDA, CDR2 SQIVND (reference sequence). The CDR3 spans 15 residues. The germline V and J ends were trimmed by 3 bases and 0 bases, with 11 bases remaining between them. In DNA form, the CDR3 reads TGTGCCAGTAGTATGGGGGCAAACATGAACACTGAAGCTTTCTTT. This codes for CASSMGANMNTEAFF. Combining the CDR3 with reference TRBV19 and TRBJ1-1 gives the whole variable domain DGGITQSPKYLFRKEGQNVTLSCEQNLNHDAMYWYRQDPGQGLRLIYYSQIVNDFQKGDIAEGYSVSREKKESFPLTVTSAQKNPTAFYLCASSMGANMNTEAFFGQGTRLTVV.

The CDR3 loop is CASSGFGQGDNEQFF. The CDR3 DNA reads TGTGCCAGTAGTGGGTTCGGACAGGGGGATAATGAGCAGTTCTTC. J is TRBJ2-1 and V is TRBV19, with 10 nucleotides matching TRBD1. Unmatched junction bases numbered 8, after V lost 5 bases and J lost 7 bases. The CDR3 is 15 residues long. The germline V gene has CDR1 LNHDA and CDR2 SQIVND (reference sequence).

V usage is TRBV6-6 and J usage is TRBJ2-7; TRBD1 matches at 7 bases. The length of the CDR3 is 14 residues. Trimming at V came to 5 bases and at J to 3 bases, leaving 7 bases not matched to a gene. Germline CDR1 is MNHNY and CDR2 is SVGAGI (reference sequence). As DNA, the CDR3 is TGTGCCAGCAGTAAGACAGGGTGGCTCTACGAGCAGTACTTC. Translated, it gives CASSKTGWLYEQYF.